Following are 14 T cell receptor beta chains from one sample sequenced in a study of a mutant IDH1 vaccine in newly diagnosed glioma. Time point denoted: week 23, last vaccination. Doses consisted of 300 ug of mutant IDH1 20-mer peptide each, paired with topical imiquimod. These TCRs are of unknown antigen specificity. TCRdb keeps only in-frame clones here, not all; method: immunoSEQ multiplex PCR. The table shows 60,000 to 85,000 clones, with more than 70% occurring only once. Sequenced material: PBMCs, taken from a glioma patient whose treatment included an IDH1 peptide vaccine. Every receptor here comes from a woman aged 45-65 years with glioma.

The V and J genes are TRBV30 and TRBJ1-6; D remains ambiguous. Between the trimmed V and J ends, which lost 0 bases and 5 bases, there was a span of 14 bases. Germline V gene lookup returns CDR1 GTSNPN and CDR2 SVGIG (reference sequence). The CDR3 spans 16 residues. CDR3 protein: CAWSVIRWRDNSPLHF. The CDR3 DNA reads TGTGCCTGGAGTGTAATCCGCTGGAGGGATAATTCACCCCTCCACTTT.

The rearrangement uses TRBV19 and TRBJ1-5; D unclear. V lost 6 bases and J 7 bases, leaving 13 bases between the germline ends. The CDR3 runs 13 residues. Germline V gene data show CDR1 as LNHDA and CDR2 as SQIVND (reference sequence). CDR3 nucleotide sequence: TGTGCCAGTAGCGTGGGGTCTGGGCAGCCCCAGCATTTT. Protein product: CASSVGSGQPQHF.

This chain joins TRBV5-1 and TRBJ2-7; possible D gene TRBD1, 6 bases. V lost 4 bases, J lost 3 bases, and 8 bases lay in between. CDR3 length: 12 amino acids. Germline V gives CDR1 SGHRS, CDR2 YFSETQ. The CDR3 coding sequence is TGCGCCAGCAGCCGGACAGTCTACGAGCAGTACTTC. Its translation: CASSRTVYEQYF. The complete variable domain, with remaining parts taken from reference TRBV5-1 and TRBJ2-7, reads KAGVTQTPRYLIKTRGQQVTLSCSPISGHRSVSWYQQTPGQGLQFLFEYFSETQRNKGNFPGRFSGRQFSNSRSEMNVSTLELGDSALYLCASSRTVYEQYFGPGTRLTVT.

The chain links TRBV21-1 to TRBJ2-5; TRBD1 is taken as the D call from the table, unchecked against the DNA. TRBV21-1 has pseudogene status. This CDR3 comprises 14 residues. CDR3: CASLTGAASETQYF. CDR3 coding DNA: TGTGCCAGCCTTACAGGGGCGGCCTCAGAGACCCAGTACTTC.

Written as DNA, the CDR3 is TGTGCCAGCAGTTTAGTCGGCTTCAGCTCCCCTGAGCAGTTCTTC. The encoded protein is CASSLVGFSSPEQFF. This chain links TRBV28 with TRBJ2-1; D is undetermined. Germline V gene lookup returns CDR1 MDHEN and CDR2 SYDVKM. V lost 2 bases, J lost 9 bases, and 17 bases lay in between. The CDR3 contains 15 residues. Full variable domain (outside the CDR3, taken from reference TRBV28 and TRBJ2-1): DVKVTQSSRYLVKRTGEKVFLECVQDMDHENMFWYRQDPGLGLRLIYFSYDVKMKEKGDIPEGYSVSREKKERFSLILESASTNQTSMYLCASSLVGFSSPEQFFGPGTRLTVL.

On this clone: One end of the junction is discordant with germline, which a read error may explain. The CDR3 DNA reads as TGCGCCAGCAGTTTGGCCACGAGCACCGGGGAGCTGTTTTTT. Its protein is CASSLATSTGELFF. The J gene is TRBJ2-2, the V gene TRBV5-1; no reliable D call. CDR1 and CDR2 from the germline V gene are SGHRS and YFSETQ. The CDR3 is made up of 14 amino acids.

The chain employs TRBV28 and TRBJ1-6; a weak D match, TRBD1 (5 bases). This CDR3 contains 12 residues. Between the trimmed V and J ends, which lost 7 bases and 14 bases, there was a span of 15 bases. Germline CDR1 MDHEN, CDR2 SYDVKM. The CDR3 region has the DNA TGTGCCAGCACTCCGGGGGGTCGGGCCCTCCACTTT. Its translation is CASTPGGRALHF. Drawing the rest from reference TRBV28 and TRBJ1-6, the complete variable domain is DVKVTQSSRYLVKRTGEKVFLECVQDMDHENMFWYRQDPGLGLRLIYFSYDVKMKEKGDIPEGYSVSREKKERFSLILESASTNQTSMYLCASTPGGRALHFGNGTRLTVT.

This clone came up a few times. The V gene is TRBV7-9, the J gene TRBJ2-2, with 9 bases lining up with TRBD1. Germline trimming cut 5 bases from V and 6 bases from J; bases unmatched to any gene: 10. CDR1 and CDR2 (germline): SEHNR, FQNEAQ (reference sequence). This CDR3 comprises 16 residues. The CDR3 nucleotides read TGTGCCAGCAGCACACAGGGGGCGCGAAGGCCCGGGGAGCTGTTTTTT. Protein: CASSTQGARRPGELFF.

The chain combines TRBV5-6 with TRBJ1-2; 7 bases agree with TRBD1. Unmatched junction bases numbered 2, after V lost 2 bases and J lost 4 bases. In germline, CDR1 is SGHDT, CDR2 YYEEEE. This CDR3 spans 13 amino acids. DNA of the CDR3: TGTGCCAGCAGCTTTGGGACAGCCTATGGCTACACCTTC. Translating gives CASSFGTAYGYTF.

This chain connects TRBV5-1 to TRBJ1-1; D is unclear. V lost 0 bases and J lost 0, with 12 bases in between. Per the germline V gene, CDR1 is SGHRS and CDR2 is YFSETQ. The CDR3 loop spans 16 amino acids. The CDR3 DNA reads TGCGCCAGCAGCTTGGAGTCGTGGCGGTTGAACACTGAAGCTTTCTTT. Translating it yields CASSLESWRLNTEAFF.

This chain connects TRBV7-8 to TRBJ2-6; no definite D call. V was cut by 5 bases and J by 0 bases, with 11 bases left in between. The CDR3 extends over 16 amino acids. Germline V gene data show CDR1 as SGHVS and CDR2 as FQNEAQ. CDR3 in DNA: TGTGCCAGCAGCCGCCGAGCTCACTCTGGGGCCAACGTCCTGACTTTC. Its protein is CASSRRAHSGANVLTF.

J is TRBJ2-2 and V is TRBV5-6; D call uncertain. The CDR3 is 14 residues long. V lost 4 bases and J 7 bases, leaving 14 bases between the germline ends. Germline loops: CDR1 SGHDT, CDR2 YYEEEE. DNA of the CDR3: TGTGCCAGCAGCCTCCGGGCCGCGGACGGGGAGCTGTTTTTT. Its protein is CASSLRAADGELFF.

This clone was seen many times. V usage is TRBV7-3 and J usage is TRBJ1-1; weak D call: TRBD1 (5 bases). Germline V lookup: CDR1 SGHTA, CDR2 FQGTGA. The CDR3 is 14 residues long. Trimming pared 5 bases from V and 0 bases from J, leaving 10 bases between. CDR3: CASSAQGLNTEAFF. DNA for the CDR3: TGTGCCAGCAGCGCGCAGGGCCTGAACACTGAAGCTTTCTTT.

The CDR3 loop is CAISESSSYNEQFF. CDR3 in DNA: TGTGCCATCAGTGAGTCAAGCTCCTACAATGAGCAGTTCTTC. The chain links TRBV10-3 to TRBJ2-1; D is undetermined. V lost 0 bases and J 0 bases, leaving 3 bases between the germline ends. The CDR3 loop spans 14 amino acids. Germline V CDR1 and CDR2: ENHRY, SYGVKD.